Below, 21 T cell receptor beta chains from the same sample are listed, as sequenced in a study of Graves' ophthalmopathy and Graves' hyperthyroidism. RNA transcripts were the source from which TCR beta CDR3 regions were amplified. In the first round, RT-PCR was carried out with HTBI primers, and a multiplex PCR formed the second round. TCRdb passed the multiplex PCR reads through MiXCR, listing each CDR3 protein once. The sample includes approximately 700,000 distinct CDR3 sequences, approximately 40% of them seen just once. Sequenced material: peripheral blood. These receptors were taken from an adult man with Graves' ophthalmopathy.

The gene calls are TRBV11-2 and TRBJ2-7; perhaps TRBD1 as D (5 bases). The CDR3 is made up of 14 amino acids. Trimming pared 5 bases from V and 3 bases from J, leaving 14 bases between. CDR1 is SGHAT and CDR2 is FQNNGV in the germline V gene. Written as DNA, the CDR3 is TGTGCCAGCAGCGTTAAGACAGAGAGCTACGAGCAGTACTTC. Its protein is CASSVKTESYEQYF.

This clonotype appeared a few times. The rearrangement links TRBV19 to TRBJ2-5; the D is unclear. In germline, CDR1 is LNHDA, CDR2 SQIVND (reference sequence). This CDR3 contains 13 residues. V lost 2 bases and J 5 bases, leaving 9 bases between the germline ends. CDR3 region: CASSISRWETQYF. For the CDR3, the DNA is TGTGCCAGTAGTATAAGCCGGTGGGAGACCCAGTACTTC.

The chain links TRBV7-9 to TRBJ2-5; 9 bases agree with TRBD1. The V gene's germline CDR1 is SEHNR and CDR2 FQNEAQ (reference sequence). The CDR3 runs to 17 residues. V shed 6 bases, J shed 0 bases, and the junction held 11 bases outside the gene matches. CDR3 in amino acids: CASSYPMTGGNQETQYF. CDR3 sequence (DNA): TGTGCCAGCAGTTACCCGATGACAGGGGGTAACCAAGAGACCCAGTACTTC.

V and J are TRBV12-3 or TRBV12-4 and TRBJ2-5; 7 bases map to TRBD2. This CDR3 contains 16 residues. V was pared by 6 bases and J by 5 bases, with 15 bases of the junction left unmatched. The CDR3 nucleotides are TGTGCCAGCAGCCCTGATTGGGGAGGGAACTGGGAGACCCAGTACTTC. Protein: CASSPDWGGNWETQYF.

This clonotype was seen many times. The rearrangement links TRBV2 to TRBJ1-1; possibly TRBD1 for D (5 bases). V shed 4 bases and J shed 5 bases, with 14 bases lying between them. Germline values: CDR1 SNHLY, CDR2 FYNNEI. This CDR3 is built from 14 residues. CDR3 amino acids: CASSVVGVETEAFF. CDR3 bases: TGTGCCAGCAGTGTAGTAGGGGTGGAGACTGAAGCTTTCTTT.

The gene calls are TRBV12-3 or TRBV12-4 and TRBJ1-1, with 7 bases matching TRBD1. V lost 5 bases to trimming and J lost 2 bases; unmatched junction nucleotides: 17. CDR3 length: 18 residues. The CDR3 nucleotides are TGTGCCAGCAGTCCCGTAGGGACAGTCTACAATATAAACACTGAAGCTTTCTTT. Amino acids: CASSPVGTVYNINTEAFF.

The gene calls are TRBV29-1 and TRBJ2-7, with TRBD1 identical over 9 bases. Germline V gene sequence: CDR1 SQVTM, CDR2 ANQGSEA. V shed 4 bases, J shed 7 bases, and the junction held 11 bases outside the gene matches. This CDR3 has 14 residues. CDR3 in amino acids: CSVGDRGSSGEQYF. The CDR3 nucleotides read TGCAGCGTTGGCGACAGGGGGAGCTCCGGGGAGCAGTACTTC.

This clonotype was seen a handful of times. The V call is TRBV12-3 or TRBV12-4, the J call TRBJ2-2, with a tentative D call TRBD1 (5 bases). V was clipped by 4 bases and J by 6 bases, with 12 bases between them. The CDR3 has 14 residues. CDR3 sequence: CASSSHQGSGELFF. As DNA, the CDR3 is TGTGCCAGCAGTTCCCATCAGGGATCCGGGGAGCTGTTTTTT.

The chain has TRBV19 and TRBJ1-3; D may be TRBD1 (5 bases). From germline, CDR1 is LNHDA and CDR2 SQIVND (reference sequence). With 5 bases removed from V and 8 bases from J, the gap between germline ends came to 16 bases. This CDR3 is built from 14 residues. DNA for the CDR3: TGTGCCAGTAGTTTAAGCAGGGTGGATTACACCATATATTTT. Translated: CASSLSRVDYTIYF.

This clonotype was seen only a few times. The chain recombines TRBV10-3 with TRBJ1-1, with D perhaps TRBD1 (6 bases). The CDR3 sequence is 12 residues long. Between the trimmed V and J ends, which lost 5 bases and 11 bases, there was a span of 15 bases. Looked up from germline, CDR1 is ENHRY and CDR2 is SYGVKD. CDR3 DNA: TGTGCCATCAGTCCGGGGGCGGGGAGTGCTTTCTTT. It yields the protein CAISPGAGSAFF.

There are a few counts of this clonotype. The rearrangement uses TRBV9 and TRBJ1-6, with D uncertain. Germline V lookup: CDR1 SGDLS, CDR2 YYNGEE. The CDR3 covers 16 residues. V was cut by 5 bases and J by 8 bases, with 20 bases left in between. CDR3: CASSYLARSSDSPLHF. CDR3 sequence (DNA): TGTGCCAGCAGTTACTTAGCCAGGAGCTCTGATTCACCCCTCCACTTT.

This clonotype was found once. V gene TRBV24-1 combines with J gene TRBJ1-5, with a possible D match to TRBD1 (6 bases). Germline V gene data show CDR1 as KGHDR and CDR2 as SFDVKD. V lost 3 bases and J 11 bases, leaving 19 bases between the germline ends. CDR3 length equals 15 residues. DNA for the CDR3: TGTGCCACCAGTGATATAGCGGGGGCCTGGGAGACCCAGCATTTT. Translating gives CATSDIAGAWETQHF.

This chain joins TRBV5-4 and TRBJ1-2; 7 bases map to TRBD1. Germline CDR1 is SGHNT and CDR2 is YYREEE (reference sequence). After removal of 7 bases from V and 4 bases from J, the junction contained 7 bases not matched to a gene. The CDR3 is made up of 13 amino acids. The CDR3 coding sequence is TGTGCCAGCTCTGACAGGGCCTTCTATGGCTACACCTTC. This translates into CASSDRAFYGYTF.

This clonotype appeared many times. The chain employs TRBV2 and TRBJ2-7; D is ambiguous. The germline V gene has CDR1 SNHLY and CDR2 FYNNEI. V lost 1 base and J lost 3, with 10 bases in between. The CDR3 totals 14 residues. The CDR3: CASSEGPLRYEQYF. The DNA for the CDR3 is TGTGCCAGCAGTGAAGGTCCTCTACGCTACGAGCAGTACTTC.

V gene TRBV29-1 combines with J gene TRBJ1-6; 9 nucleotides match TRBD1. CDR3 length equals 15 residues. V lost 5 bases, J lost 7 bases, and 9 bases stayed unmatched. CDR1 and CDR2 (germline): SQVTM, ANQGSEA. The DNA of the CDR3 is TGCAGCGTTTCGACAGGGGGGAACCCAAATTCACCCCTCCACTTT. Its protein product is CSVSTGGNPNSPLHF.

On this clonotype itself: Sequence at one end of the junction differs from germline and may be a read error. The chain carries TRBV7-9 and TRBJ2-2; 14 bases are a match to TRBD2. The CDR3 covers 15 residues. CDR1 is SEHNR, CDR2 FQNEAQ, per germline (reference sequence). The CDR3: CASTGLAGATGELFF. The CDR3, as DNA: TGCGCCAGCACGGGACTAGCGGGAGCCACCGGGGAGCTGTTTTTT. The full variable domain, completed using reference TRBV7-9 and TRBJ2-2, is DTGVSQNPRHKITKRGQNVTFRCDPISEHNRLYWYRQTLGQGPEFLTYFQNEAQLEKSRLLSDRFSAERPKGSFSTLEIQRTEQGDSAMYLCASTGLAGATGELFFGEGSRLTVL.

This clonotype came up many times. V and J are TRBV5-1 and TRBJ1-1; tentative D call: TRBD1 (5 bases). The CDR3 is 15 amino acids. V lost 1 base, J lost 5 bases, and 15 bases lay in between. Germline V CDR1 and CDR2: SGHRS, YFSETQ. DNA for the CDR3: TGCGCCAGCAGCTTGATGCAAGCTCAGGGAACTGAAGCTTTCTTT. It specifies CASSLMQAQGTEAFF.

There are many counts of this clonotype. The chain combines TRBV12-3 or TRBV12-4 with TRBJ1-1; 9 bases are shared with TRBD1. The CDR3 length is 14 residues. V dropped 6 bases and J dropped 5; count of bases not matched to a gene: 7. In DNA, the CDR3 is TGTGCCAGCAGATGGACAGGGGTGGGTACTGAAGCTTTCTTT. It yields the protein CASRWTGVGTEAFF.

CDR3 residues: CASSYGLTDTQYF. Written as DNA, the CDR3 is TGTGCCAGCAGCTATGGACTCACAGATACGCAGTATTTT. The V gene is TRBV7-2, the J gene TRBJ2-3; possibly TRBD2 for D (5 bases). Trimming pared 4 bases from V and 2 bases from J, leaving 7 bases between. This CDR3 region has 13 residues. Germline-derived CDR1 and CDR2 are SGHTA and FQGNSA. Using reference TRBV7-2 and TRBJ2-3 for the parts outside the CDR3, the full variable domain is GAGVSQSPSNKVTEKGKDVELRCDPISGHTALYWYRQSLGQGLEFLIYFQGNSAPDKSGLPSDRFSAERTGGSVSTLTIQRTQQEDSAVYLCASSYGLTDTQYFGPGTRLTVL.

The chain joins TRBV4-3 to TRBJ1-4; D is uncertain. With 1 base removed from V and 8 bases from J, the gap between germline ends came to 17 bases. The germline V gene encodes CDR1 LGHNA and CDR2 YSLEER. This CDR3 has 16 residues. CDR3 region: CASSQVGLRPLEKLFF. In DNA form, the CDR3 reads TGCGCCAGCAGCCAAGTCGGTTTGCGTCCGCTGGAAAAACTGTTTTTT.

There are a few counts of this clonotype. The chain has TRBV6-6 and TRBJ1-1, with D possibly TRBD1 on 5 matching bases. V was cut by 5 bases and J by 7 bases, with 17 bases left in between. The CDR3 is 14 residues long. Germline V gene lookup returns CDR1 MNHNY and CDR2 SVGAGI (reference sequence). This CDR3 reads CASSTRDRDREAFF. CDR3 bases: TGTGCCAGCAGTACTCGGGACCGGGACCGTGAAGCTTTCTTT.